A selection of T cell receptor beta chains follows, all from one sample in a study of long-term antiretroviral therapy in people with HIV. The data were produced by immunoSEQ multiplex PCR, yet TCRdb's version contains in-frame clones alone and is incomplete. Of more than 35,000 clones listed, roughly 96% are singletons. The source material was unsorted PBMCs, sampled 3.7 years after starting antiretroviral therapy. The receptors derive from a woman in her forties or fifties with HIV. CDR3s include the opening cysteine and the closing phenylalanine or tryptophan. A D gene is named only where the DNA matches it firmly. Clone sizes are given selectively: once, few, many, or a class where the clone is expanded.

d_call: -; v_call: TRBV4-3; j_call: TRBJ2-1; clone_size: -; cdr3_aa: CASSQDSLDRSNEQFF; cdr3_nt: TGCGCCAGCAGCCAAGATTCCCTCGACAGATCCAATGAGCAGTTCTTC
d_call: -; v_call: TRBV5-6; j_call: TRBJ2-7; clone_size: -; cdr3_aa: CASSLVLRDEQYF; cdr3_nt: TGTGCCAGCAGCTTGGTTCTCAGGGACGAGCAGTACTTC
d_call: -; v_call: TRBV14; j_call: TRBJ2-5; clone_size: -; cdr3_aa: CASSHIEGETQYF; cdr3_nt: TGTGCCAGCAGCCACATCGAGGGGGAGACCCAGTACTTC
d_call: -; v_call: TRBV30; j_call: TRBJ2-5; clone_size: -; cdr3_aa: CAWSRGETQYF; cdr3_nt: TGTGCCTGGAGTAGGGGAGAGACCCAGTACTTC
d_call: -; v_call: TRBV5-1; j_call: TRBJ1-5; clone_size: -; cdr3_aa: CASSLEGGNQPQHF; cdr3_nt: TGCGCCAGCAGCTTGGAAGGGGGCAATCAGCCCCAGCATTTT
d_call: -; v_call: TRBV5-1; j_call: TRBJ2-1; clone_size: -; cdr3_aa: CASSRGQGYYEQFF; cdr3_nt: TGCGCCAGCAGCCGAGGGCAGGGGTATTATGAGCAGTTCTTC
d_call: -; v_call: TRBV5-6; j_call: TRBJ2-1; clone_size: -; cdr3_aa: CASSRTYNEQFF; cdr3_nt: TGTGCCAGCAGCCGGACGTACAATGAGCAGTTCTTC
d_call: TRBD2; v_call: TRBV18; j_call: TRBJ2-5; clone_size: once; cdr3_aa: CASSPLAGGFPETQYF; cdr3_nt: TGTGCCAGCTCACCATTAGCGGGGGGTTTTCCAGAGACCCAGTACTTC
d_call: -; v_call: TRBV7-3; j_call: TRBJ1-2; clone_size: -; cdr3_aa: CASSPDSTNYGYTF; cdr3_nt: TGTGCCAGCAGCCCAGACAGTACTAACTATGGCTACACCTTC
d_call: -; v_call: TRBV10-3; j_call: TRBJ1-2; clone_size: -; cdr3_aa: CAITSKFGTDYGYTF; cdr3_nt: TGTGCCATCACCTCGAAGTTTGGGACGGACTATGGCTACACCTTC
d_call: -; v_call: TRBV5-1; j_call: TRBJ2-3; clone_size: once; cdr3_aa: CASSLDLGTSTDTQYF; cdr3_nt: TGCGCCAGCAGCTTGGATCTCGGGACTAGCACAGATACGCAGTATTTT
d_call: -; v_call: TRBV7-2; j_call: TRBJ2-3; clone_size: -; cdr3_aa: CASSLRWRGGWEDTQYF; cdr3_nt: TGTGCCAGCAGCTTAAGGTGGAGGGGGGGCTGGGAAGATACGCAGTATTTT
d_call: -; v_call: TRBV10-3; j_call: TRBJ1-3; clone_size: -; cdr3_aa: CAISEPAGVGSGNTIYF; cdr3_nt: TGTGCCATCAGTGAGCCGGCGGGTGTTGGCTCTGGAAACACCATATATTTT
d_call: TRBD2; v_call: TRBV14; j_call: TRBJ2-1; clone_size: -; cdr3_aa: CASSHRTSRNEQFF; cdr3_nt: TGTGCCAGCAGCCACCGGACTAGTAGGAATGAGCAGTTCTTC
d_call: -; v_call: TRBV7-6; j_call: TRBJ1-5; clone_size: once; cdr3_aa: CASSSDSAYQPQHF; cdr3_nt: TGTGCCAGCAGCTCCGACAGTGCCTATCAGCCCCAGCATTTT
d_call: -; v_call: TRBV11-2; j_call: TRBJ1-1; clone_size: -; cdr3_aa: CASSYGGPNTEAFF; cdr3_nt: TGTGCCAGCAGCTACGGCGGACCGAACACTGAAGCTTTCTTT
d_call: -; v_call: TRBV9; j_call: TRBJ2-2; clone_size: -; cdr3_aa: CASSVTGNTGELFF; cdr3_nt: TGTGCCAGCAGCGTAACCGGTAACACCGGGGAGCTGTTTTTT
d_call: -; v_call: TRBV5-5; j_call: TRBJ1-5; clone_size: -; cdr3_aa: CASSLGAVGSNQPQHF; cdr3_nt: TGTGCCAGCAGCTTGGGGGCAGTGGGAAGCAATCAGCCCCAGCATTTT
d_call: -; v_call: TRBV29-1; j_call: TRBJ2-3; clone_size: -; cdr3_aa: CSVAQGGALDTQYF; cdr3_nt: TGCAGCGTTGCACAGGGAGGAGCTTTGGATACGCAGTATTTT
d_call: TRBD2; v_call: TRBV19; j_call: TRBJ2-2; clone_size: -; cdr3_aa: CASSIPRRTSVSGELFF; cdr3_nt: TGTGCCAGTAGTATTCCTAGAAGGACTAGCGTGAGCGGGGAGCTGTTTTTT
d_call: -; v_call: TRBV7-9; j_call: TRBJ2-1; clone_size: -; cdr3_aa: CASSLGVAGNEQFF; cdr3_nt: TGTGCCAGCAGCTTAGGGGTCGCGGGGAATGAGCAGTTCTTC